This T cell receptor beta chain appears in the sequencing data of a study of response to subunit inactivated influenza vaccine. This CDR3 contains 15 residues. Trimming left V 6 bases short and J 1 base short, with 12 bases between. Study conclusions and caveats: Each seasonal flu vaccination may recruit only limited new T cells, authors suggested.

This clonotype appeared a few times. Its target is unknown. Using its own MiXCR run on the RT-PCR reads, TCRdb lists one record per CDR3 protein. Of about 570,000 distinct CDR3 sequences in the sample, roughly 10% were seen once. The sample also formed part of further work on T cells expressing NK-cell markers. That paper states: Template switching by 5'RACE with UMIs generated the TCR beta cDNA. NKG2C+ dominant clonotype frequencies in six donors were roughly 1.0-7.0% of CD8+ T cells.

This clonotype was obtained from a man over 45 who received an inactivated influenza vaccine. The source material was PBMCs from blood, sampled on the day of vaccination. This sequence joins TRBV12-3 or TRBV12-4 and TRBJ2-2; D assignment may be TRBD1 or TRBD2 (6 bases each). DNA of the CDR3: TGTGCCAGCAGGGGTAGGGGGGTGAACACCGGGGAGCTGTTTTTT. This codes for CASRGRGVNTGELFF.